This TCR beta chain was sequenced in a study of blood T cell repertoires in COVID-19. Study overall: Samples of COVID-19 (acute and convalescent) were obtained from the United States, Italy and Spain. From T cells, B-cell-depleted T cells, or PBMCs came the material, which was cDNA or gDNA.

This clone was picked up one time. Patients at the Seattle site were enrolled during active infection and followed longitudinally. Original analysis: From reference gene primer amplification, estimates of nucleated cell counts were derived. Only in-frame clones appear in the TCRdb table, and some are missing; sequencing was by immunoSEQ multiplex PCR. V, J and clone size are those of that table, while D and trimming were read from the DNA. Here the sample spans about 52,000 clones, 82% being singletons. The receptor's source is an elderly man with COVID-19, enrolled during active disease. Sequencing input: peripheral blood.

CDR3 amino acids: CASSQVRGYYGYTF. The CDR3 region has the DNA TGTGCCAGCAGCCAAGTTCGGGGGTACTATGGCTACACCTTC. The chain links TRBV4-2 to TRBJ1-2, with D perhaps TRBD1 (5 bases). Germline lookup yields CDR1 LGHNA and CDR2 YNFKEQ. This CDR3 comprises 14 residues. V was shortened by 1 base and J by 3 bases, with 9 bases between the two germline ends.